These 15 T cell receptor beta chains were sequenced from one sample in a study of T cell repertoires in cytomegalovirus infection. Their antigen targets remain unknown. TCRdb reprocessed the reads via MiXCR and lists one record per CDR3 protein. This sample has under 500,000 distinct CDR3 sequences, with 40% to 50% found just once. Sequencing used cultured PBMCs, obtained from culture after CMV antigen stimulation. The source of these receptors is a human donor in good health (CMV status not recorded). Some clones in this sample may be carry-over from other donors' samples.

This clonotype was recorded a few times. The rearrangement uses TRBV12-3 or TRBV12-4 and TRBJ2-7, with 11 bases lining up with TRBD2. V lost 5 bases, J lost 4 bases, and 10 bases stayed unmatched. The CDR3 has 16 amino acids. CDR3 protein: CASSVARGLAAYEQYF. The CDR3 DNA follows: TGTGCCAGCAGTGTCGCTAGGGGACTAGCGGCTTACGAGCAGTACTTC.

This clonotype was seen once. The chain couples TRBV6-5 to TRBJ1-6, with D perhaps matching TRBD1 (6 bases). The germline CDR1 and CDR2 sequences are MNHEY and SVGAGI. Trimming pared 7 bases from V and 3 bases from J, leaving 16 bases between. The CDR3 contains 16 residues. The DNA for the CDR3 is TGTGCCAGCATCCCAACTAGCAGGGGCTATAATTCACCCCTCCACTTT. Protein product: CASIPTSRGYNSPLHF.

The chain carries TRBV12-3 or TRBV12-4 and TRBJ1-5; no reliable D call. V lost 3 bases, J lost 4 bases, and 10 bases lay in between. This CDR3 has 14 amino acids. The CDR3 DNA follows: TGTGCCAGCAGTTTTGGGCCCCCAAATCAGCCCCAGCATTTT. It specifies CASSFGPPNQPQHF.

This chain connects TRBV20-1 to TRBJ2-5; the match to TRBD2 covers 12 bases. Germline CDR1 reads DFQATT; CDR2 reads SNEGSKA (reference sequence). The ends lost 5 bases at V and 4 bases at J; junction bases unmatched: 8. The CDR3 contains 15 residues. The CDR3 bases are TGCAGTGCTCCCCGTTCGACTAGCGGGGGAGAGACCCAGTACTTC. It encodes CSAPRSTSGGETQYF.

In DNA, the CDR3 is TGTGCCAGTAGGGTTACCCCGATCGACGGCCGGAGCTACACCTTC. Encoded protein: CASRVTPIDGRSYTF. The chain links TRBV19 to TRBJ1-2; unclear D gene. The CDR3 loop spans 15 amino acids. CDR1 is LNHDA, CDR2 SQIVND, per germline (reference sequence). The V end was cut by 6 bases, the J end by 9 bases, with 23 bases between.

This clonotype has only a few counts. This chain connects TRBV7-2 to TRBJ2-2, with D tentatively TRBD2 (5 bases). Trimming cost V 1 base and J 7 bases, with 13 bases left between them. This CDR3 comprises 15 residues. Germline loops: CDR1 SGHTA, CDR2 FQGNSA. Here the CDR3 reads CASSLGRRAHGELFF. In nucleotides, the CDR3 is TGTGCCAGCAGCTTAGGGAGGCGTGCCCACGGGGAGCTGTTTTTT.

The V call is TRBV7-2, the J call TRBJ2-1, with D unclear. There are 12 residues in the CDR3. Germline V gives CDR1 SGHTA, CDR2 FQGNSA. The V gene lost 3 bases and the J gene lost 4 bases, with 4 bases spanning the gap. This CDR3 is CASSFRYNEQFF. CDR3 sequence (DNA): TGTGCCAGCAGCTTCCGTTACAATGAGCAGTTCTTC.

The CDR3 sequence is CASRLGVWDEQFF. In DNA form, the CDR3 reads TGTGCCAGCAGACTAGGAGTATGGGATGAGCAGTTCTTC. The V gene is TRBV13, the J gene TRBJ2-1; maybe TRBD2 (5 bases). The CDR3 has 13 residues. Germline V gives CDR1 PRHDT, CDR2 FYEKMQ (reference sequence). V was clipped by 6 bases and J by 8 bases, with 14 bases between them.

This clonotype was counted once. CDR3 sequence: CASSIAGGPGADTQYF. In nucleotides, the CDR3 is TGTGCCAGTAGTATAGCCGGGGGTCCCGGCGCAGATACGCAGTATTTT. This chain uses TRBV19 with TRBJ2-3; D is possibly TRBD2 (6 bases). V was trimmed by 1 base and J by 4 bases, leaving 15 bases between them. The CDR3 has 16 residues. Germline CDR1 LNHDA, CDR2 SQIVND (reference sequence).

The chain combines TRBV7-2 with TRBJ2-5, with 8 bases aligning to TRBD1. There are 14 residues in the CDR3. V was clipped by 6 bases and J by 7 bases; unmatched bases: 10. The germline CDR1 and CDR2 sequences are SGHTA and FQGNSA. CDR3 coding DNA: TGTGCCAGCAGATCCGACAGGGGTGGGCGGACCCAGTACTTC. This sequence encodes CASRSDRGGRTQYF.

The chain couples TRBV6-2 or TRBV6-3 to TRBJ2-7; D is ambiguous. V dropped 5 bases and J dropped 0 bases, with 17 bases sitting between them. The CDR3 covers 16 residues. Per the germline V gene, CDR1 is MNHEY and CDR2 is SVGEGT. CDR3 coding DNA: TGTGCCAGCAGTCCCCGGCCGGTTCTGAGCTCCTACGAGCAGTACTTC. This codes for CASSPRPVLSSYEQYF.

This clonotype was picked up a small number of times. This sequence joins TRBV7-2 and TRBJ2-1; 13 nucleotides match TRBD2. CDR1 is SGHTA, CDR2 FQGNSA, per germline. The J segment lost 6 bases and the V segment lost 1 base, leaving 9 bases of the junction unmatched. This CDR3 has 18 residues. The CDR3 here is CASSLVGTSGNWGNEQFF. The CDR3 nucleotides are TGTGCCAGCAGCTTAGTTGGGACTAGCGGGAATTGGGGCAATGAGCAGTTCTTC.

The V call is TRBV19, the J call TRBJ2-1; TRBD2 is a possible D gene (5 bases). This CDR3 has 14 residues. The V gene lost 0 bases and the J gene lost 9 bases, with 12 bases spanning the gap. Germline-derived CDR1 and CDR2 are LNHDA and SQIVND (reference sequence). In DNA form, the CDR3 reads TGTGCCAGTAGTATAGACACGGGGTCGGGTGAGCAGTTCTTC. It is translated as CASSIDTGSGEQFF.

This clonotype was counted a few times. The CDR3 region is CASSSAEKLFF. The CDR3 DNA reads as TGTGCCAGCAGCTCGGCTGAAAAACTGTTTTTT. The V call is TRBV7-2, the J call TRBJ1-4; no firm D call. CDR3 length: 11 amino acids. V dropped 4 bases and J dropped 7 bases, with 4 bases sitting between them. The germline CDR1 and CDR2 sequences are SGHTA and FQGNSA.

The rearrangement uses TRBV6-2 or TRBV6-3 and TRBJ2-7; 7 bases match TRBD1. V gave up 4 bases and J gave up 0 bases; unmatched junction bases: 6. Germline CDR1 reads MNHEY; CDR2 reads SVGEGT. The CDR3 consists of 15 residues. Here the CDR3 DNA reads TGTGCCAGCAGTTCGGGACAGAGGAGCTCCTACGAGCAGTACTTC. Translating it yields CASSSGQRSSYEQYF.